This T cell receptor beta chain was sequenced in a study of blood T cells in healthy people across ages (dated by TCRdb to between 2014 and 2017). About the full investigation: In model experiments, template switching captured about one uniquely barcoded TCR beta cDNA molecule for every two T cells. Age-related changes in TCR beta repertoire diversity were measured in the study by deep sequencing normalized with unique cDNA molecular identifiers. Donors were grouped into four age groups: young (average about 15 years), middle-aged (39), aged (around 66) and long-lived (approximately 81). Two additional independent replicas of 1 million unique cDNA reads from the same blood draw were analyzed for two donors (one aged 18 to 30 and one aged 80 or older).

The 39 donors, aged roughly 6 to 90 years, were systemically healthy Caucasian individuals from Russia. Ten milliliters of peripheral blood were collected from each donor into EDTA-treated Vacutainer tubes. PBMCs were isolated by Ficoll-Paque density-gradient centrifugation, with at least 6 million obtained per sample. Total RNA, at least 6 micrograms per sample, was extracted from PBMCs with Trizol reagent. For every donor, an aliquot of PBMCs went through flow cytometry to measure the percentages of naive CD45RAhigh/CD27high T cells. Between the V and J ends, shortened by 3 bases and 7 bases respectively, the junction contains 9 bases. CDR3 length: 11 amino acids, cysteine to phenylalanine. The only DNA kept is the CDR3, 33 bases in frame from the first base. CDR1 and CDR2 (DFQATT, SNEGSKA) derive from the germline V gene (reference sequence). The library was generated by 5' RACE. Instrument used: Illumina HiSeq 2500. A second roughly 6 to 11 cycle PCR used a sample-barcoded 5' primer and a J-beta primer mix. Each TCR beta cDNA molecule received a unique molecular identifier from a template-switch 5' adaptor carrying 12 random nucleotides. Each sample yielded at least 3 million CDR3-containing paired-end reads. The Mint cDNA synthesis kit, primed by a TRBC-specific oligonucleotide, was used to synthesize first-strand cDNA from all RNA. Following uracil-DNA glycosylase treatment, a first 18-cycle PCR with universal primers M1SS and BC2_uni_R was performed on all cDNA. As for the authors' bioinformatics: For normalization, 1 million high-quality reads, each with a distinct molecular identifier, were randomly selected from each sample. Instead of being binned into consensus sequences, reads with shared molecular identifiers were discarded. MiTCR, set to a Q25 quality threshold and the strictest error-elimination algorithm, was used for CDR3 identification, clonotype clustering and error correction. A nonparametric unseen species model with Euler transformation was used to estimate a lower bound on total TCR beta diversity. The raw public data were reprocessed by TCRdb itself: fastp quality trimming at Q25, MiXCR clonotype calling, in-frame beta chains only. Merged by CDR3 protein, the rows form single entries marked with the most common genes and DNA. The V and J calls follow TCRdb's processing rather than the paper's. The sample table lists roughly 550,000 distinct CDR3 sequences, approximately 25% of them with a count of one. Jointly, the top ten make up 8.7% of the sample.

Note on this clonotype: Which antigen it targets is not known. No clone much larger than this one lies a single base away; base qualities are absent.

Study-level results and caveats: Observed TCR beta diversity per million T cells fell roughly linearly with age, and a significant reduction was already apparent by age roughly 40. Total diversity estimates from one million sequenced T cells were considered lower bounds and underestimates. The CMV infection status of donors was not known, potentially confounding age-related changes in expanded clonotypes. Compared with the aged group, the long-lived group had more naive CD4+ T cells, fewer expanded clones and increased TCR diversity, a pattern suggesting age selection. A strong correlation was found between observed TCR beta diversity and the percentage of naive T cells measured by flow cytometry. Because profiling used bulk unsorted PBMCs, naive and antigen-experienced compartments could not be compared conclusively.

In addition, the sample was reused for a study of T cells of mothers and their children. As noted in the second study: Nine systemically healthy Caucasian individuals, comprising three mothers and their six children, were included as donors. cDNA synthesis consumed the entire amount of extracted RNA, loaded at around 1.4 ug RNA in each 15 ul reaction. In the second PCR, sample barcodes and 2-4 random nucleotides were introduced via the M1S primer. Each mother yielded over 9.5 million TCR beta CDR3 reads and each child about 3 million reads. TCR recombination output is similarly shaped by thymic selection in related and unrelated pairs, with a minor effect exerted by inherited differences. Related mother-child pairs always showed normalized repertoire overlap that was slightly higher than in unrelated mother-child pairs, though the difference was never significant. Persistent microchimeric T cell clones were not detected, at a sensitivity of 95 to 100 clones per million clonotypes. In the study, deep NGS was used to compare the TCR beta repertoires of mothers and children, and features distinguishing related mother-child pairs from unrelated individuals were sought. On average, the children were approximately 11 +/- 4 years old, while the mothers were about 40 +/- 4 years old. After adapter ligation with NEBNext reagents, the libraries were sequenced on Illumina HiSeq 2000 with 100+100 nt paired-end reads. To prevent cross-contamination, the mother and child libraries were prepared one month apart and sequenced in separate runs. Each donor had between about 450,000 and 2,200,000 distinct TCR beta clonotypes identified. Naive TCR beta clonotypes were estimated from low-frequency clonotypes matched to each donor's FACS-determined naive share, without sorting.

The V and J genes are TRBV20-1 and TRBJ1-2; a tentative D match to TRBD1 spans 5 bases. This sequence originates from a boy aged 5-17 years in good health. The sequencing sample was made of blood. The CDR3 region reads CSASMGPGYTF. The DNA sequence follows: TGCAGTGCTAGTATGGGACCTGGCTACACCTTC.